The 14 T cell receptor beta chains listed next were all sequenced from one sample in a study of early T cells in non-severe SARS-CoV-2 infection. One entry per CDR3 protein results from TCRdb running MiXCR on the 5' RACE reads. The table shows just under 65,000 distinct CDR3 sequences, with 13% occurring only once. Sequencing used whole blood. These TCRs come from an adult who was a healthcare worker with PCR-confirmed SARS-CoV-2 infection or an uninfected control (not recorded which).

Only a few counts were recorded for this clonotype. The chain employs TRBV10-3 and TRBJ2-5; D remains unclear. The V end was cut by 2 bases, the J end by 5 bases, with 6 bases between. The CDR3 sequence is 12 residues long. The germline CDR1 and CDR2 sequences are ENHRY and SYGVKD. CDR3 sequence reads: CAISEESETQYF. The CDR3 nucleotides read TGTGCCATCAGTGAGGAGTCTGAGACCCAGTACTTC.

CDR3 sequence reads: CASSLFGRDTGELFF. The CDR3 DNA is TGTGCCAGCAGTTTATTCGGGAGAGACACCGGGGAGCTGTTTTTT. The chain employs TRBV27 and TRBJ2-2; perhaps TRBD2 as D (6 bases). The CDR3 totals 15 residues. CDR1 is MNHEY and CDR2 is SMNVEV in the germline V gene (reference sequence). Between the trimmed V and J ends, which lost 1 base and 3 bases, there was a span of 9 bases.

This clonotype showed up just a few times. The V call is TRBV12-3 or TRBV12-4, the J call TRBJ2-1; 10 nucleotides line up with TRBD1. The CDR3 covers 15 residues. V shed 6 bases, J shed 7 bases, and the junction held 9 bases outside the gene matches. CDR3 sequence reads: CASRPRGQGDNEQFF. CDR3 sequence (DNA): TGTGCCAGCAGACCTCGTGGACAGGGGGATAATGAGCAGTTCTTC.

Many counts were recorded for this clonotype. The genes are TRBV29-1 and TRBJ2-3; the match to TRBD2 covers 14 bases. The germline V gene encodes CDR1 SQVTM and CDR2 ANQGSEA. This CDR3 is built from 15 residues. Germline trimming cut 5 bases from V and 5 bases from J; bases unmatched to any gene: 6. CDR3 nucleotide sequence: TGCAGCGTTAGCCCGGGGACTAGCGGGGGAGATACGCAGTATTTT. Translated: CSVSPGTSGGDTQYF.

This clonotype was seen a few times. The chain recombines TRBV4-1 with TRBJ2-7, with 7 bases lining up with TRBD2. CDR1 is MGHRA, CDR2 YSYEKL, per germline. CDR3 size: 16 residues. Unmatched junction bases numbered 9, after V lost 3 bases and J lost 1 base. The CDR3 sequence is CASSHLPGRGSYEQYF. The CDR3, as DNA: TGCGCCAGCAGCCATCTCCCGGGGCGGGGGTCCTACGAGCAGTACTTC.

This clonotype was picked up many times. The J gene is TRBJ2-1, the V gene TRBV3-1; unclear D gene. V lost 4 bases and J 7 bases, leaving 5 bases between the germline ends. The CDR3 extends over 11 amino acids. The germline CDR1 and CDR2 sequences are LGHDT and YNNKEL (reference sequence). CDR3 residues: CASSLQNEQFF. For the CDR3, the DNA is TGTGCCAGCAGCCTCCAGAATGAGCAGTTCTTC.

This clonotype showed up just a few times. The J gene is TRBJ2-1, the V gene TRBV4-2; 10 bases align to TRBD1. The J segment lost 5 bases and the V segment lost 2 bases, leaving 6 bases of the junction unmatched. The CDR3 has 16 residues. Germline values: CDR1 LGHNA, CDR2 YNFKEQ. CDR3 residues: CASSQPGQGFHNEQFF. The CDR3 DNA is TGTGCCAGCAGCCAACCGGGACAGGGGTTCCACAATGAGCAGTTCTTC.

In its sample, this clonotype was seen many times. The rearrangement links TRBV11-2 to TRBJ2-6; D uncertain. The V and J ends lost 2 bases and 4 bases respectively, with 3 bases between them. From germline, CDR1 is SGHAT and CDR2 FQNNGV. The CDR3 runs to 13 residues. CDR3 sequence: CASSLPGANVLTF. The CDR3 region has the DNA TGTGCCAGCAGCTTACCCGGGGCCAACGTCCTGACTTTC.

This clonotype has a count of ten or more. This chain uses TRBV5-1 with TRBJ1-2; 8 nucleotides agree with TRBD1. From germline, CDR1 is SGHRS and CDR2 YFSETQ. The CDR3 contains 14 residues. The J segment lost 3 bases and the V segment lost 5 bases, leaving 6 bases of the junction unmatched. CDR3 amino acids: CASRMGQDDYGYTF. The CDR3 DNA follows: TGCGCCAGCAGGATGGGACAGGATGACTATGGCTACACCTTC. The full variable domain, its missing parts supplied by reference TRBV5-1 and TRBJ1-2, is KAGVTQTPRYLIKTRGQQVTLSCSPISGHRSVSWYQQTPGQGLQFLFEYFSETQRNKGNFPGRFSGRQFSNSRSEMNVSTLELGDSALYLCASRMGQDDYGYTFGSGTRLTVV.

This clonotype was observed at least ten times. This chain uses TRBV5-6 with TRBJ2-6; D unresolved. The CDR3 is 19 amino acids. Deletions cut 0 bases from V and 1 base from J, with 17 bases between. CDR1 and CDR2 from the germline V gene are SGHDT and YYEEEE. The DNA for the CDR3 is TGTGCCAGCAGCTTGGGGGCTGCCGGGCCTAGTTCTGGGGCCAACGTCCTGACTTTC. As protein: CASSLGAAGPSSGANVLTF.

There are many counts of this clonotype. This chain links TRBV7-8 with TRBJ1-5; D remains ambiguous. The V gene's germline CDR1 is SGHVS and CDR2 FQNEAQ. The CDR3 is made up of 14 amino acids. V lost 1 base, J lost 5 bases, and 9 bases lay in between. This chain's CDR3 is CASSLDSPDQPQHF. Here the CDR3 DNA reads TGTGCCAGCAGCTTAGACAGCCCTGATCAGCCCCAGCATTTT.

This clonotype was found many times. This chain uses TRBV7-6 with TRBJ1-1; tentative D call: TRBD1 (6 bases). This CDR3 has 16 amino acids. Germline V lookup: CDR1 SGHVS, CDR2 FNYEAQ. V lost 4 bases and J 0 bases, leaving 15 bases between the germline ends. The CDR3 here is CASSSPRGAMNTEAFF. The CDR3, as DNA: TGTGCCAGCAGCTCACCGAGGGGGGCGATGAACACTGAAGCTTTCTTT.

This chain links TRBV11-2 with TRBJ1-2; the D gene is possibly TRBD1 (6 bases). From germline, CDR1 is SGHAT and CDR2 FQNNGV. Trimming cost V 2 bases and J 8 bases, with 12 bases left between them. The CDR3 extends over 13 amino acids. For the CDR3, the DNA is TGTGCCAGCAGCTTATTAGGGGGAGCAGGCTACACCTTC. Residues: CASSLLGGAGYTF.

In this sample, this clonotype turned up a few times. The rearrangement joins TRBV11-2 to TRBJ2-7, with 10 nucleotides matching TRBD2. Germline lookup yields CDR1 SGHAT and CDR2 FQNNGV. V lost 6 bases to trimming and J lost 8 bases; unmatched junction nucleotides: 19. The CDR3 runs 17 residues. CDR3 region: CASRTPGLAKNGAKQYF. CDR3 DNA: TGTGCCAGCAGAACTCCGGGACTAGCGAAGAATGGGGCGAAGCAGTACTTC.